This TCR beta chain was sequenced for a study of blood T cell repertoires in COVID-19. About the research overall: Specimens from acute and convalescent COVID-19 originated in the United States, Italy and Spain. Nucleic acid was either cDNA or gDNA, and it came from T cells, B-cell-depleted T cells, or PBMCs.

The CDR3 spans 16 residues. V shed 6 bases and J 5 bases; nucleotides not matched to a gene: 9. In germline, CDR1 is SGDLS, CDR2 YYNGEE. How the authors handled the data: By means of reference gene primer amplification, nucleated cell counts were estimated. Assay: immunoSEQ multiplex PCR; the TCRdb copy retains only in-frame clones and omits some. The V and J calls and clone size are taken from that table; D and trimming were inferred from the DNA. The sample shows some 96,000 clones, about 83% of them seen only once. The sample comprised peripheral blood. The chain carries TRBV9 and TRBJ2-5; 14 nucleotides agree with TRBD2. This sequence originates from a human donor in a cohort sampled during active COVID-19. The CDR3 reads CASTRLAGGPEETQYF. CDR3 bases: TGTGCCAGCACCCGACTAGCGGGGGGGCCAGAGGAGACCCAGTACTTC.